Listed here are 2 T cell receptor beta chains from one sample, sequenced in a study of control samples from healthy donors and cancer patients. Assay used: immunoSEQ multiplex PCR; TCRdb lists only in-frame clones, some missing. The table lists 78,000 or so clones, around four fifths of them singletons. Material for sequencing was blood. These receptors were obtained from a man aged 45 to 65 in good health.

J is TRBJ1-3 and V is TRBV18; D may be TRBD1 (5 bases). The CDR3 totals 16 residues. The germline V and J ends were trimmed by 3 bases and 0 bases, with 12 bases remaining between them. Germline loops: CDR1 KGHSH, CDR2 LQKENI. The CDR3: CASSPTDSYSGNTIYF. The CDR3 nucleotides are TGTGCCAGCTCACCCACTGACAGCTACTCTGGAAACACCATATATTTT.

In DNA form, the CDR3 reads TGTGCCAGCAGCTTGGTCGGTGGGAATGAGCAGTTCTTC. Protein sequence: CASSLVGGNEQFF. V is TRBV5-5 and J is TRBJ2-1, with no clear D. CDR1 and CDR2 (germline): SGHKS, YYEKEE (reference sequence). V was cut by 0 bases and J by 7 bases, with 8 bases left in between. CDR3 length: 13 amino acids.